These 24 T cell receptor beta chains were sequenced from one sample in a study of blood T cell repertoires in COVID-19. Using immunoSEQ multiplex PCR, the repertoire was profiled, and TCRdb retains in-frame clones only, with some absent. Of 150,000 to 200,000 clones in the sample, about 90% were seen once. The sample taken for sequencing was peripheral blood. Every receptor here comes from a woman aged 60-75 years with COVID-19, enrolled during active disease.

This chain links TRBV15 with TRBJ1-6; 8 bases map to TRBD1. CDR1 is LNHNV, CDR2 YYDKDF, per germline (reference sequence). The CDR3 runs 14 residues. V lost 3 bases and J lost 7; bases outside the gene matches: 2. This CDR3 is CATSRTGENSPLHF. In DNA, the CDR3 is TGTGCCACCAGCAGGACAGGGGAAAATTCACCCCTCCACTTT.

V gene TRBV11-3 combines with J gene TRBJ2-7; D gene uncertain. The length of the CDR3 is 14 residues. Germline loops: CDR1 SGHNT, CDR2 YENEEA. V lost 8 bases, J lost 0 bases, and 14 bases lay in between. The CDR3 DNA sequence: TGTGCCAGCTCCAAATTGGTGAGCTCCTACGAGCAGTACTTC. Translation gives CASSKLVSSYEQYF.

The chain is built from TRBV7-2 and TRBJ2-7; 8 nucleotides line up with TRBD2. Germline V gene data show CDR1 as SGHTA and CDR2 as FQGNSA. The V and J ends lost 3 bases and 7 bases, in that order; junction bases with no gene match: 8. This CDR3 region has 14 residues. CDR3: CASSFTGLGGEQYF. The CDR3 bases are TGTGCCAGCAGCTTCACGGGACTAGGGGGTGAGCAGTACTTC.

V gene TRBV5-1 combines with J gene TRBJ1-3, with a tentative D call TRBD1 (6 bases). The CDR3 covers 15 residues. Germline values: CDR1 SGHRS, CDR2 YFSETQ. V lost 0 bases and J lost 0, with 7 bases in between. The CDR3: CASSLGGPSGNTIYF. The CDR3 nucleotides read TGCGCCAGCAGCTTGGGGGGGCCCTCTGGAAACACCATATATTTT.

The genes are TRBV5-1 and TRBJ1-6; tentative D call: TRBD1 (6 bases). Germline V gene sequence: CDR1 SGHRS, CDR2 YFSETQ. V lost 3 bases and J 7 bases, leaving 17 bases between the germline ends. The CDR3 length is 16 residues. CDR3 in DNA: TGCGCCAGCAGCTCTGGGGGACACCCGTCCAATTCACCCCTCCACTTT. As protein: CASSSGGHPSNSPLHF.

V usage is TRBV18 and J usage is TRBJ2-3; 8 bases are a match to TRBD2. V shed 1 base and J 2 bases; nucleotides not matched to a gene: 8. Per the germline V gene, CDR1 is KGHSH and CDR2 is LQKENI. This CDR3 contains 17 residues. The CDR3 is CASSPLRASGLTDTQYF. The CDR3 DNA is TGTGCCAGCTCACCACTTCGGGCTAGCGGGCTCACAGATACGCAGTATTTT.

The chain combines TRBV9 with TRBJ2-5; D is uncertain. This CDR3 spans 15 amino acids. Germline V CDR1 and CDR2: SGDLS, YYNGEE. The V and J ends lost 3 bases and 1 base respectively, with 13 bases between them. CDR3 loop: CASSAPLEVQETQYF. The CDR3, as DNA: TGTGCCAGCAGCGCCCCTCTAGAGGTCCAAGAGACCCAGTACTTC.

The chain has TRBV3-1 (or the pseudogene TRBV3-2) and TRBJ1-5, with no clear D. Germline values: CDR1 LGHDT, CDR2 YNNKEL (reference sequence). The CDR3 totals 14 residues. V was pared by 3 bases and J by 4 bases, with 10 bases between. The CDR3 sequence: CASSQSSGNQPQHF. CDR3 in DNA: TGTGCCAGCAGCCAGAGTTCAGGAAATCAGCCCCAGCATTTT.

Here the CDR3 DNA reads TGTGCTAGTGGTGTGACCGGGAGCCCCCAAGAGACCCAGTACTTC. Amino acids: CASGVTGSPQETQYF. The V and J genes are TRBV12-5 and TRBJ2-5; D may be TRBD2 (6 bases). This CDR3 is 15 amino acids long. Germline V gives CDR1 LGHNT, CDR2 FRNRAP. The germline V and J ends were trimmed by 5 bases and 1 base, with 14 bases remaining between them. Full variable domain (rest looked up from reference TRBV12-5 and TRBJ2-5): DARVTQTPRHKVTEMGQEVTMRCQPILGHNTVFWYRQTMMQGLELLAYFRNRAPLDDSGMPKDRFSAEMPDATLATLKIQPSEPRDSAVYFCASGVTGSPQETQYFGPGTRLLVL.

This chain uses TRBV6-6 with TRBJ1-3; perhaps TRBD1 as D (6 bases). The CDR3 is made up of 15 amino acids. CDR1 MNHNY and CDR2 SVGAGI come from the germline V gene (reference sequence). The V end was cut by 6 bases, the J end by 3 bases, with 15 bases between. The CDR3 loop reads CASSSYTGFGNTIYF. The CDR3 DNA follows: TGTGCCAGCAGCAGCTATACAGGGTTTGGAAACACCATATATTTT.

The chain links TRBV24-1 to TRBJ2-1, with 8 bases fitting TRBD1. Losses at the gene ends were 6 bases for V and 8 bases for J; bases not matched to a gene: 2. The germline gives CDR1 KGHDR, CDR2 SFDVKD. The CDR3 has 12 amino acids. This CDR3 is CATSNRGDEQFF. In nucleotides, the CDR3 is TGTGCCACCAGTAACAGGGGGGATGAGCAGTTCTTC.

The genes are TRBV11-3 and TRBJ2-2, with 7 bases lining up with TRBD1. V lost 6 bases, J lost 3 bases, and 4 bases stayed unmatched. Per the germline V gene, CDR1 is SGHNT and CDR2 is YENEEA. CDR3 size: 14 residues. DNA for the CDR3: TGTGCCAGCAGTCGGGACAGAGACACCGGGGAGCTGTTTTTT. Its translation: CASSRDRDTGELFF. Full variable domain (remainder filled in from reference TRBV11-3 and TRBJ2-2): EAGVVQSPRYKIIEKKQPVAFWCNPISGHNTLYWYLQNLGQGPELLIRYENEEAVDDSQLPKDRFSAERLKGVDSTLKIQPAELGDSAVYLCASSRDRDTGELFFGEGSRLTVL.

This sequence joins TRBV2 and TRBJ2-7, with D possibly being TRBD1 (6 bases). Germline assignment: CDR1 SNHLY and CDR2 FYNNEI. The CDR3 contains 14 residues. The V and J ends lost 4 bases and 3 bases respectively, with 13 bases between them. CDR3 in DNA: TGTGCCAGCAGTGGACGGACAGCGGTCTACGAGCAGTACTTC. Its protein is CASSGRTAVYEQYF.

The J gene is TRBJ1-3, the V gene TRBV5-1; 8 bases fit TRBD1. Germline V lookup: CDR1 SGHRS, CDR2 YFSETQ. This CDR3 contains 14 residues. Unmatched junction bases numbered 4, after V lost 4 bases and J lost 4 bases. The CDR3 loop reads CASSVTGDGNTIYF. The DNA of the CDR3 is TGCGCCAGCAGCGTGACAGGGGACGGAAACACCATATATTTT.

The chain links TRBV3-1 (or the pseudogene TRBV3-2) to TRBJ1-5; no clear D. Looked up from germline, CDR1 is LGHDT and CDR2 is YNNKEL (reference sequence). V lost 5 bases to trimming and J lost 2 bases, with 16 bases between them. The CDR3 has 16 amino acids. The DNA for the CDR3 is TGTGCCAGCAGCTTAGACCATTCCGGGGGCAATCAGCCCCAGCATTTT. Translation gives CASSLDHSGGNQPQHF.

The CDR3 sequence: CASREQGGSQPQHF. The CDR3 DNA follows: TGTGCCAGCCGGGAACAGGGAGGGAGTCAGCCCCAGCATTTT. The chain is built from TRBV28 and TRBJ1-5; tentative D call: TRBD1 (6 bases). Trimming shortened V by 8 bases and J by 6 bases, and 17 bases separated the two germline ends. Per the germline V gene, CDR1 is MDHEN and CDR2 is SYDVKM. This CDR3 contains 14 residues.

This clone appeared a single time. The J gene is TRBJ2-1, the V gene TRBV19; D unresolved. Germline assignment: CDR1 LNHDA and CDR2 SQIVND (reference sequence). The CDR3 has 14 residues. V was shortened by 1 base and J by 0 bases, with 4 bases between the two germline ends. CDR3 protein: CASSIGSSYNEQFF. CDR3 sequence (DNA): TGTGCCAGTAGTATAGGTAGCTCCTACAATGAGCAGTTCTTC. Complete variable domain (other parts from reference TRBV19 and TRBJ2-1): DGGITQSPKYLFRKEGQNVTLSCEQNLNHDAMYWYRQDPGQGLRLIYYSQIVNDFQKGDIAEGYSVSREKKESFPLTVTSAQKNPTAFYLCASSIGSSYNEQFFGPGTRLTVL.

The chain is built from TRBV28 and TRBJ2-7; 13 positions match TRBD2. V gave up 4 bases and J gave up 0 bases; unmatched junction bases: 6. The CDR3 covers 17 residues. Germline V gene sequence: CDR1 MDHEN, CDR2 SYDVKM. The CDR3 here is CASSSGTSGVSSYEQYF. CDR3 nucleotide sequence: TGTGCCAGCAGTTCCGGGACTAGCGGGGTGAGCTCCTACGAGCAGTACTTC.

The CDR3 DNA sequence: TGTGCCAGCAGCTTTGGAACAGGTTGGGCAGATACGCAGTATTTT. Translated, it gives CASSFGTGWADTQYF. The chain couples TRBV7-2 to TRBJ2-3, with a possible D match to TRBD1 (5 bases). Trimming removed 3 bases at V and 4 bases at J, with 14 bases between. The CDR3 runs 15 residues. Germline CDR1 and CDR2: SGHTA and FQGNSA. Full variable domain (outside the CDR3, taken from reference TRBV7-2 and TRBJ2-3): GAGVSQSPSNKVTEKGKDVELRCDPISGHTALYWYRQSLGQGLEFLIYFQGNSAPDKSGLPSDRFSAERTGGSVSTLTIQRTQQEDSAVYLCASSFGTGWADTQYFGPGTRLTVL.

The chain links TRBV11-3 to TRBJ1-2; weak D call: TRBD1 (6 bases). This CDR3 comprises 15 residues. CDR1 is SGHNT, CDR2 YENEEA, per germline. V was shortened by 5 bases and J by 3 bases, with 16 bases between the two germline ends. The CDR3 reads CASSLYSRGHYGYTF. The CDR3 DNA reads TGTGCCAGCAGCCTTTACTCCAGGGGTCACTATGGCTACACCTTC.

The genes are TRBV18 and TRBJ2-1; TRBD1 aligns across 10 bases. The J segment lost 4 bases and the V segment lost 3 bases, leaving 0 bases of the junction unmatched. Germline values: CDR1 KGHSH, CDR2 LQKENI. The CDR3 sequence is 14 residues long. DNA for the CDR3: TGTGCCAGCTCACCGGGACAGGGGTACAATGAGCAGTTCTTC. Its translation is CASSPGQGYNEQFF.

The rearrangement joins TRBV28 to TRBJ2-2; maybe TRBD2 (6 bases). This CDR3 is 16 amino acids long. V lost 6 bases to trimming and J lost 2 bases, with 16 bases between them. Germline loops: CDR1 MDHEN, CDR2 SYDVKM. The CDR3 DNA reads TGTGCCAGCAGGCGACTAGGGACCTATAACACCGGGGAGCTGTTTTTT. This translates into CASRRLGTYNTGELFF. The whole variable domain, remainder taken from reference TRBV28 and TRBJ2-2, is DVKVTQSSRYLVKRTGEKVFLECVQDMDHENMFWYRQDPGLGLRLIYFSYDVKMKEKGDIPEGYSVSREKKERFSLILESASTNQTSMYLCASRRLGTYNTGELFFGEGSRLTVL.

J is TRBJ2-1 and V is TRBV10-2; 9 bases align to TRBD2. J gave up 7 bases and V 0 bases, and 7 bases lay outside the gene matches. The CDR3 runs 16 residues. CDR1 and CDR2 (germline): WSHSY, SAAADI. The chain's CDR3 is CASSESAWREGNEQFF. The CDR3 region has the DNA TGCGCCAGCAGTGAGTCAGCGTGGCGGGAGGGGAATGAGCAGTTCTTC.

V usage is TRBV19 and J usage is TRBJ1-4; D perhaps matches TRBD1 (5 bases). Germline V gene lookup returns CDR1 LNHDA and CDR2 SQIVND (reference sequence). CDR3 length: 15 amino acids. The V gene lost 3 bases and the J gene lost 6 bases, with 14 bases spanning the gap. The CDR3 sequence is CASSIGQGEDEKLFF. CDR3 coding DNA: TGTGCCAGTAGTATCGGCCAGGGCGAGGATGAAAAACTGTTTTTT.